Detailed here is one TCR beta chain. Its antigen is currently unknown. Since a much larger clone is just one base distant, this may be a read error. The CDR3 is 12 residues long. Per germline, CDR1 MNHEY and CDR2 SMNVEV (reference sequence). CDR3 regions were amplified by Arm-PCR using iRepertoire HTBI primers to build TCR beta libraries. TCRdb independently ran MiXCR on the multiplex PCR reads; one entry per CDR3 protein. The profile shows approximately 440,000 distinct CDR3 sequences, 23% of them singletons. The data belong to a study of regulatory T cells in long-lasting Graves disease. The study, taken as a whole, reports: What was studied was peripheral blood only, and not thyroid tissue.

Sample time point: persistent/refractory GD, antithyroid drugs over 5 years with positive TRAb. PBMC RNA was the source of the TCR library. The TCR sequence derives from a female donor with Graves disease. The sequencing used peripheral blood mononuclear cells (PBMCs), collected when the disease was refractory, from a patient treated with antithyroid drugs. V gene TRBV27 combines with J gene TRBJ2-7; the match to TRBD1 covers 7 bases. CDR3 sequence: CTSSFQGEKQYF. As DNA, the CDR3 is TGTACCAGCAGTTTCCAGGGGGAGAAGCAGTACTTC.